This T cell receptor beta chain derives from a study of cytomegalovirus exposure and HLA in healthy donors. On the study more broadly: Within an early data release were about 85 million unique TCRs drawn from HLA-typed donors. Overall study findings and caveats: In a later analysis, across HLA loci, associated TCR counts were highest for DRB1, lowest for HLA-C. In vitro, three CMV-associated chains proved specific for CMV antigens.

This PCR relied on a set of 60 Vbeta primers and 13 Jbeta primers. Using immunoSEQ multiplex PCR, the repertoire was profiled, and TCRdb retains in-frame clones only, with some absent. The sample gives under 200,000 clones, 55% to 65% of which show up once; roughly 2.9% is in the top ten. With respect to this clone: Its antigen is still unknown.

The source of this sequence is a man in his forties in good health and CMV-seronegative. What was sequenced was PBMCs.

The CDR3 bases are TGCAGCGCCCACAGGGGGATGAGCATGAACACTGAAGCTTTCTTT. As protein: CSAHRGMSMNTEAFF. The chain has TRBV29-1 and TRBJ1-1, with 8 bases lining up with TRBD1. Germline CDR1 reads SQVTM; CDR2 reads ANQGSEA. Trimming removed 7 bases from V and 0 bases from J; junction bases left unmatched: 10. The CDR3 is made up of 15 amino acids.